The clone carrying this T cell receptor beta chain occurred once. Its antigen remains unknown. Using its own MiXCR run on the 5' RACE reads, TCRdb lists one record per CDR3 protein. The data hold 120,000 to 150,000 distinct CDR3 sequences, with under 4.5% observed a single time. This record belongs to a study of identical twins. Study-wide results and limits: Analyses based on zero insertions could be partly confounded by invariant MAIT and iNKT cells.

CDR3 length equals 17 residues. J was trimmed by 6 bases and V by 0 bases; bases with no gene match: 7. Germline lookup yields CDR1 SGHVS and CDR2 FNYEAQ. V is TRBV7-6 and J is TRBJ2-3; 12 bases fit TRBD1. This receptor was taken from a man between 18 and 35 years old in good health. The material sequenced was memory T cells sorted from blood. The DNA for the CDR3 is TGTGCCAGCAGCTTAGCGGTTAGGGACAGGGGGCGTGATACGCAGTATTTT. Its translation: CASSLAVRDRGRDTQYF.